This T cell receptor beta chain was retrieved from a study of CD8 T cells in Susac syndrome. Study findings and constraints: A relatively small number of individuals underwent TCR sequencing and HLA analysis.

This CDR3 spans 12 amino acids. Germline-derived CDR1 and CDR2 are KGHSH and LQKENI. V lost 3 bases to trimming and J lost 5 bases, with 7 bases between them. CD8+ and CD4+ T cells taken from blood had their TCR beta sequenced. Multiple sclerosis controls were treatment-naive patients with stable or active relapsing-remitting disease. TEMRA cells were FACS-enriched and CD8+ and CD4+ T cells negatively isolated. Of note for this clonotype: Its antigen is undetermined.

Reverse transcription of roughly 0.5 to 1 ug RNA was carried out with random hexamers. TCRdb re-derived calls from the immunoSEQ multiplex PCR reads in MiXCR, one entry per CDR3 protein. Here the sample spans 150,000 to 200,000 distinct CDR3 sequences, 90% to 95% being singletons. The chain couples TRBV18 to TRBJ2-5; D is possibly TRBD1 (6 bases). Sequencing was carried out using CD4+ T cells from PBMCs. The sequence derives from a human donor with multiple sclerosis. CDR3 protein: CASSPDRETQYF. The CDR3 DNA follows: TGTGCCAGCTCACCCGACAGGGAGACCCAGTACTTC.